This entry features one T cell receptor (beta chain) sequence. This entry comes from a study of T cells in tuberculosis. The CDR3 is 17 residues long. Germline V gives CDR1 SGDLS, CDR2 YYNGEE. With V trimmed by 0 bases and J by 5 bases, 10 bases remained unmatched. Only in-frame clones appear in the TCRdb table, and some are missing; sequencing was by immunoSEQ multiplex PCR. In the table there are some 30,000 clones, just over 90% of which are singletons. Noted time point: new active TB diagnosis, blood taken before or within 7 days of starting treatment. This sequence was found in an adult with tuberculosis. The sequenced sample was PBMCs, obtained at tuberculosis diagnosis. V is TRBV9 and J is TRBJ2-1, with 8 bases matching TRBD2. CDR3 bases: TGTGCCAGCAGCGTAGACCCCGGCAGCGGGAGCCACAATGAGCAGTTCTTC. Translated, it gives CASSVDPGSGSHNEQFF.